This paragraph reports one T cell receptor (beta chain). This CDR3 has 13 residues. Germline CDR1 is MGHDK and CDR2 is SYGVNS. The V segment lost 2 bases and the J segment 14 bases; nucleotides outside the gene matches: 8. The data stem from a study of blood T cell repertoires in COVID-19. Study background: T cells, B-cell-depleted T cells, or PBMCs supplied cDNA or gDNA.

Under the authors' procedure: It was from reference gene primer amplification that nucleated cell counts were estimated. The assay was immunoSEQ multiplex PCR, and TCRdb's table has in-frame clones only and misses some. V, J and clone size derive from that table, while D and trimming were established from the DNA sequence. The data show about 85,000 clones, approximately 90% seen once. The sequence came from a human donor with active COVID-19. The donor label of this sample is uncertain. The sequenced material came from peripheral blood. The chain combines TRBV25-1 with TRBJ1-4; TRBD1 matches at 7 bases. Here the CDR3 DNA reads TGTGCCAGCAGTGAAAGAGGGGGACAGCTGCTGTTTTTT. Protein product: CASSERGGQLLFF.